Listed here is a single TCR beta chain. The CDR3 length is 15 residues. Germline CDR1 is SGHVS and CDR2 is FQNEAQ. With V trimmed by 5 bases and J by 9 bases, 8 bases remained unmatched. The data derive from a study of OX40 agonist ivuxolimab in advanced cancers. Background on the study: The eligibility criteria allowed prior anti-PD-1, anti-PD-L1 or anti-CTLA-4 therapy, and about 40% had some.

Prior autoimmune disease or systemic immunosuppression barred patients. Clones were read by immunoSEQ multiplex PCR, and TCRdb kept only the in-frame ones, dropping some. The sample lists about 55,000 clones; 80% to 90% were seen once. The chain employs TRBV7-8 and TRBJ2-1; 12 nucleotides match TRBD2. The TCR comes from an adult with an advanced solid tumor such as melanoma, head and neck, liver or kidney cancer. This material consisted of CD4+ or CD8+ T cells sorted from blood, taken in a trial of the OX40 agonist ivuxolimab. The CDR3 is CASSHLLAGGGEQFF. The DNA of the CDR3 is TGTGCCAGCAGCCACCTCCTAGCGGGAGGGGGTGAGCAGTTCTTC.